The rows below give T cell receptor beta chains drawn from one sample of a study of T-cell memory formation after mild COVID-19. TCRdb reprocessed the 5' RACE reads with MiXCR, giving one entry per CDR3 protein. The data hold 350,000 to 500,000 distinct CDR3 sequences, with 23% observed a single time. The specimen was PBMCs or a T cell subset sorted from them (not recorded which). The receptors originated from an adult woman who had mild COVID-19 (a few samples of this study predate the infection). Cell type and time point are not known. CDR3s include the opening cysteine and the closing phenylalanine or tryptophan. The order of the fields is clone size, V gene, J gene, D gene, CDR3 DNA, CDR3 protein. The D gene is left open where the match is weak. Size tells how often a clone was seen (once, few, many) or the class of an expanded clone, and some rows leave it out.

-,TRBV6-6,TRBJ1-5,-,TGTGCCAGCAGTTACCCCCATAGCAATCAGCCCCAGCATTTT,CASSYPHSNQPQHF
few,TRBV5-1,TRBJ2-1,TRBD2,TGCGCCAGTAGACTAGCGCTGAATGAGCAGTTCTTC,CASRLALNEQFF
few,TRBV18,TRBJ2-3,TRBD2,TGTGCCAGCTCACCAACTAGCGGGAGCGTGGATACGCAGTATTTT,CASSPTSGSVDTQYF
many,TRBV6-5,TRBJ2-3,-,TGTGCCAGCAGTTACTCTGTAGGAGATACGCAGTATTTT,CASSYSVGDTQYF
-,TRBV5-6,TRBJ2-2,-,TGTGCCAGCAGCCAGCGGAACACCGGGGAGCTGTTTTTT,CASSQRNTGELFF
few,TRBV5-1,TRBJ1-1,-,TGCGCCAGCAGCTATCCGGGCCAAGGCGCTGAAGCTTTCTTT,CASSYPGQGAEAFF
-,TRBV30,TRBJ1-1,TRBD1,TGTGCCTGGAGGCAGGGGGTCTTCACTGAAGCTTTCTTT,CAWRQGVFTEAFF
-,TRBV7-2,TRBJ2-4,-,TGTGCCAGCAGCTTAGCAACGTCTAGCTCTACAGCCAAAAACATTCAGTACTTC,CASSLATSSSTAKNIQYF
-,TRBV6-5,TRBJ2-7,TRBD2,TGTGCCAGCAGTTACAGCAGCGGGGGGGGCGTCTACGAGCAGTACTTC,CASSYSSGGGVYEQYF
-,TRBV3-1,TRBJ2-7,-,TGTGCCAGCAGCCAAGAGCTTGGAAGCTCCTACGAGCAGTACTTC,CASSQELGSSYEQYF
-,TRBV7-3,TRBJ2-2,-,TGTGCCAGCAGCTCAATCCCCACCGGGGAGCTGTTTTTT,CASSSIPTGELFF
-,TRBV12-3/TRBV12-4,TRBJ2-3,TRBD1,TGTGCCAGCAGTTCCACGGGACAGCTCTCAGATACGCAGTATTTT,CASSSTGQLSDTQYF
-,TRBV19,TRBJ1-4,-,TGTGCCAGTAGTTTGCTCGGCGCTCCAACTAATGAAAAACTGTTTTTT,CASSLLGAPTNEKLFF
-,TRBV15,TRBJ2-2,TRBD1,TGTGCCACCGGCAGACAGGGATTTTCCGGGGAGCTGTTTTTT,CATGRQGFSGELFF
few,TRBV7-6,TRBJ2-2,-,TGTGCCAGCAGCTTAGCAGACCCCGGGGAGCTGTTTTTT,CASSLADPGELFF
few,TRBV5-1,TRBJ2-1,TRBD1,TGCGCCAGCAGCCTTGAGGGGGCTGGAAGCAATGAGCAGTTCTTC,CASSLEGAGSNEQFF
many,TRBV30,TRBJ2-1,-,TGTGCGGCGGGAAGTGATGAGCAGTTCTTC,CAAGSDEQFF
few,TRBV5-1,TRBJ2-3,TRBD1,TGCGCCAGCAGCCGCCAGACAGGGTTGGGCACAGATACGCAGTATTTT,CASSRQTGLGTDTQYF
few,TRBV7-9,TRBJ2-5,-,TGTGCCAGCAGCTCCGAGACCACCCCAGGAGAGACCCAGTACTTC,CASSSETTPGETQYF
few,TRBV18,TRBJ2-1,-,TGTGCCAGCTCACCAGGGACTTCCGAGGATGAGCAGTTCTTC,CASSPGTSEDEQFF
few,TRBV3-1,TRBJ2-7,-,TGTGCCAGCAGAGGCTATCTATCCTACGAGCAGTACTTC,CASRGYLSYEQYF
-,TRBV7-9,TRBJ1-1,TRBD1,TGTGCCAGCAGCTCAGGGACAGGGGAGGTTGACACTGAAGCTTTCTTT,CASSSGTGEVDTEAFF
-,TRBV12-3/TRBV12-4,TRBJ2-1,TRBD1,TGTGCCAGCACCCCTTCTTGGGACAGGGGGCGCTGGGATGAGCAGTTCTTC,CASTPSWDRGRWDEQFF
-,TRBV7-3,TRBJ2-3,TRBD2,TGTGCCAGCAGCCCTATGGGACTAGCGACAGATACGCAGTATTTT,CASSPMGLATDTQYF
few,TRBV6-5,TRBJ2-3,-,TGTGCCAGCGCGGGATACGTAACAGATACGCAGTATTTT,CASAGYVTDTQYF
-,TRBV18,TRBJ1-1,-,TGTGCCAGCTCACCCCGTCCCGTCGATGGGACTGAAGCTTTCTTT,CASSPRPVDGTEAFF
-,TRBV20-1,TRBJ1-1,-,TGCAGACCCTCCCAGGGGAACACTGAAGCTTTCTTT,CRPSQGNTEAFF
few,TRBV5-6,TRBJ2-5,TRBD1,TGTGCCAGCAGCTCGACAGGGCGTGGGGAGACCCAGTACTTC,CASSSTGRGETQYF
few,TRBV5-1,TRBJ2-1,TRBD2,TGCGCCAGCAAGATGACTAGCGGGGGGGTCAATGAGCAGTTCTTC,CASKMTSGGVNEQFF
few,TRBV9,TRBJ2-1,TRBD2,TGTGCCAGCAGCGAGGGCCCCCCCGGACTAGGTCCTAATGAGCAGTTCTTC,CASSEGPPGLGPNEQFF
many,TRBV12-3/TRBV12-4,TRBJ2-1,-,TGTGCCATCCAGTTTGGGGCCAGAAGGGGCTTC,CAIQFGARRGF
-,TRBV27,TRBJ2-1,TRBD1,TGTGCCAGCAGTTTGGGACAGGGGGGATTCTATGAGCAGTTCTTC,CASSLGQGGFYEQFF
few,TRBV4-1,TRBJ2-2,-,TGCGCCAGCAGCGCACCGGCGGGGCTGGGGGAGCTGTTTTTT,CASSAPAGLGELFF
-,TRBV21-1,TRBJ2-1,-,TGTGCCAGCAGGGGATGGTACCCCGACCCATCAATATACAATGAGCAGTTCTTC,CASRGWYPDPSIYNEQFF
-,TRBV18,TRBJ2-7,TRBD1,TGTGCCAGCTCAACGGGACAGGGGGCCGCCTACGAGCAGTACTTC,CASSTGQGAAYEQYF
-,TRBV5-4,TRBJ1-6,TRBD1,TGTGCCAGCAGTCGTCAGGGGGGGAATTCACCCCTCCACTTT,CASSRQGGNSPLHF
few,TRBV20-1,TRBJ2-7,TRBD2,TGCAGTGCTAGAGACGCTTCCGGGACTAGCGGCTACGAGCAGTACTTC,CSARDASGTSGYEQYF
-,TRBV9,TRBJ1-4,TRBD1,TGTGCCAGCTCTCCGGGACAGGCCTTTGAAAAACTGTTTTTT,CASSPGQAFEKLFF